The 28 T cell receptor beta chains below were found in one sample sequenced in a study of T cell responses to AZD1222 COVID-19 vaccine. Sequencing was performed with immunoSEQ multiplex PCR; in TCRdb, only in-frame clones are kept and a portion is missing. This table has around 140,000 clones, approximately 92% appearing once. Sequenced material: peripheral blood, taken on day 0 of AZD1222 vaccination. Receptor source: an adult in good health.

This sequence joins TRBV4-2 and TRBJ1-2, with D unresolved. This CDR3 comprises 16 residues. V was shortened by 4 bases and J by 0 bases, with 15 bases between the two germline ends. Germline loops: CDR1 LGHNA, CDR2 YNFKEQ. The CDR3 reads CASSPTRTDANYGYTF. The CDR3 bases are TGTGCCAGCAGCCCCACACGGACGGATGCTAACTATGGCTACACCTTC.

The CDR3 loop reads CASSYSGTGGRQPQHF. CDR3 nucleotide sequence: TGTGCCAGCAGTTACTCTGGGACAGGGGGCCGTCAGCCCCAGCATTTT. The V gene is TRBV6-5, the J gene TRBJ1-5; 12 positions match TRBD1. This CDR3 spans 16 amino acids. The V segment lost 0 bases and the J segment 6 bases; nucleotides outside the gene matches: 3. The germline CDR1 and CDR2 sequences are MNHEY and SVGAGI.

V is TRBV7-2 and J is TRBJ1-2; 7 nucleotides agree with TRBD1. Germline loops: CDR1 SGHTA, CDR2 FQGNSA. The ends lost 5 bases at V and 6 bases at J; junction bases unmatched: 9. The CDR3 loop spans 14 amino acids. CDR3 DNA sequence: TGTGCCAGCAGCCCCTCGGGACAGTCTGATGGCTACACCTTC. Translating gives CASSPSGQSDGYTF.

A note on this clone: An end of the junction differs from the germline gene, which may be a read error. The chain employs TRBV11-2 and TRBJ1-2; 7 bases map to TRBD1. The CDR3 covers 13 residues. Germline values: CDR1 SGHAT, CDR2 FQNNGV. The CDR3 reads CASSLDRVYGYTF. The CDR3 DNA reads TGTGCCAGCAGCCTAGACAGGGTTTATGGCTACACCTTC.

The gene calls are TRBV27 and TRBJ2-1, with 7 bases lining up with TRBD2. Unmatched junction bases numbered 11, after V lost 4 bases and J lost 2 bases. Germline-derived CDR1 and CDR2 are MNHEY and SMNVEV (reference sequence). CDR3 size: 17 residues. CDR3 nucleotide sequence: TGTGCCAGCAGTTCTCAACAACTAGCGAGGACCTACAATGAGCAGTTCTTC. Protein product: CASSSQQLARTYNEQFF.

This chain connects TRBV5-4 to TRBJ2-5; the match to TRBD2 covers 8 bases. CDR1 is SGHNT and CDR2 is YYREEE in the germline V gene (reference sequence). The CDR3 has 14 residues. The trim removed 4 bases at V and 2 bases at J, leaving 4 bases unmatched. The CDR3 nucleotides are TGTGCCAGCAGCCTCAGACTAGCGCAAGAGACCCAGTACTTC. Translation: CASSLRLAQETQYF.

In this sample, this clone turned up once. The chain joins TRBV30 to TRBJ1-2; possible D gene TRBD1, 6 bases. Germline-derived CDR1 and CDR2 are GTSNPN and SVGIG (reference sequence). This CDR3 spans 18 amino acids. The germline V and J ends were trimmed by 4 bases and 2 bases, with 26 bases remaining between them. CDR3 in DNA: TGTGCCTGGACCTCCTCTGTTAGGGGGTCTCGGCCCAACTATGGCTACACCTTC. This gives the protein CAWTSSVRGSRPNYGYTF.

This chain uses TRBV30 with TRBJ1-1; D not certain. Germline lookup yields CDR1 GTSNPN and CDR2 SVGIG (reference sequence). The CDR3 is made up of 13 amino acids. V was trimmed by 4 bases and J by 1 base, leaving 10 bases between them. The CDR3 loop is CAWKLTQNTEAFF. The DNA of the CDR3 is TGTGCCTGGAAGCTCACTCAGAACACTGAAGCTTTCTTT.

The CDR3 reads CASSFVKGNYSNQPQHF. The CDR3 DNA reads TGTGCCAGCAGCTTCGTTAAGGGAAACTATAGCAATCAGCCCCAGCATTTT. The V gene is TRBV7-8, the J gene TRBJ1-5; D is unresolved. Trimming left V 3 bases short and J 0 bases short, with 15 bases between. Per the germline V gene, CDR1 is SGHVS and CDR2 is FQNEAQ. The CDR3 is 17 residues long.

The chain recombines TRBV7-8 with TRBJ1-3, with 8 bases fitting TRBD1. After removal of 1 base from V and 4 bases from J, the junction contained 6 bases not matched to a gene. The germline V gene encodes CDR1 SGHVS and CDR2 FQNEAQ. The CDR3 totals 16 residues. The CDR3 coding sequence is TGTGCCAGCAGCTTAGTCGGCAGGGGGCTCGGAAACACCATATATTTT. Translating it yields CASSLVGRGLGNTIYF.

The V gene is TRBV7-3, the J gene TRBJ2-5; 7 nucleotides match TRBD2. The germline V gene has CDR1 SGHTA and CDR2 FQGTGA. V lost 5 bases and J lost 4; bases outside the gene matches: 4. This CDR3 is built from 13 residues. The CDR3 here is CASSRDYSETQYF. CDR3 DNA sequence: TGTGCCAGCAGCCGGGACTACTCAGAGACCCAGTACTTC.

The chain employs TRBV7-8 and TRBJ2-1, with a possible D match to TRBD2 (6 bases). V dropped 2 bases and J dropped 1 base, with 12 bases sitting between them. Germline-derived CDR1 and CDR2 are SGHVS and FQNEAQ. The CDR3 spans 16 residues. The CDR3 here is CASSLIGSTSYNEQFF. In DNA, the CDR3 is TGTGCCAGCAGCTTAATCGGGAGTACATCCTACAATGAGCAGTTCTTC.

J is TRBJ2-5 and V is TRBV12-3 or TRBV12-4; D tentatively fits TRBD1 or TRBD2 (6 bases each). This CDR3 is built from 13 residues. V was pared by 6 bases and J by 5 bases, with 13 bases between. The CDR3 DNA reads as TGTGCCAGCAGCAATGGGGGGCACGAGACCCAGTACTTC. Amino acid sequence: CASSNGGHETQYF.

This rearrangement joins TRBV4-1 to TRBJ1-1; 7 nucleotides line up with TRBD1. The CDR3 length is 14 residues. CDR1 and CDR2 from the germline V gene are MGHRA and YSYEKL. The ends lost 3 bases at V and 0 bases at J; junction bases unmatched: 1. The DNA of the CDR3 is TGCGCCAGCAGCCAGGACAGGATGAACACTGAAGCTTTCTTT. It codes for CASSQDRMNTEAFF.

This sequence joins TRBV11-3 and TRBJ2-1; D call uncertain. CDR1 is SGHNT, CDR2 YENEEA, per germline. V lost 0 bases, J lost 12 bases, and 15 bases lay in between. This CDR3 is 14 amino acids long. CDR3 in DNA: TGTGCCAGCAGCTTAGATAACCTAAGCAACCGGCAGTTCTTC. This codes for CASSLDNLSNRQFF.

The gene calls are TRBV28 and TRBJ2-7; D is ambiguous. The ends were cut back, 2 bases at V and 1 base at J, with 6 bases in the middle. Germline V gene data show CDR1 as MDHEN and CDR2 as SYDVKM. The CDR3 loop spans 13 amino acids. The CDR3 is CASSLRASYEQYF. The CDR3 coding sequence is TGTGCCAGCAGTTTAAGGGCGTCCTACGAGCAGTACTTC.

The chain links TRBV6-5 to TRBJ1-3, with unresolved D. Per germline, CDR1 MNHEY and CDR2 SVGAGI. The germline V and J ends were trimmed by 0 bases and 0 bases, with 9 bases remaining between them. The length of the CDR3 is 16 residues. The DNA for the CDR3 is TGTGCCAGCAGTTACTCCGGGGTCTCCTCTGGAAACACCATATATTTT. Protein product: CASSYSGVSSGNTIYF.

J is TRBJ1-1 and V is TRBV6-5; tentative D call: TRBD1 (6 bases). The CDR3 totals 14 residues. CDR1 is MNHEY, CDR2 SVGAGI, per germline. Between the trimmed V and J ends, which lost 6 bases and 1 base, there was a span of 12 bases. The CDR3 is CASSVGQENTEAFF. CDR3 in DNA: TGTGCCAGCAGCGTGGGACAAGAGAACACTGAAGCTTTCTTT.

The chain employs TRBV27 and TRBJ1-1, with 9 positions matching TRBD1. Germline V CDR1 and CDR2: MNHEY, SMNVEV (reference sequence). V shed 4 bases, J shed 7 bases, and the junction held 10 bases outside the gene matches. CDR3 length: 15 amino acids. CDR3 residues: CASSSIIEGQGEAFF. In nucleotides, the CDR3 is TGTGCCAGCAGTTCCATTATTGAGGGACAGGGTGAAGCTTTCTTT.

There are a few counts of this clone. The J gene is TRBJ1-4, the V gene TRBV4-1, with 9 bases that match TRBD1. Germline assignment: CDR1 MGHRA and CDR2 YSYEKL. The CDR3 has 15 residues. The trim removed 2 bases at V and 7 bases at J, leaving 5 bases unmatched. The CDR3 DNA sequence: TGCGCCAGCAGCCAAATGGGACAGGGTGGTGAAAAACTGTTTTTT. This gives the protein CASSQMGQGGEKLFF.

The gene calls are TRBV3-1 (or the pseudogene TRBV3-2) and TRBJ1-1, with unresolved D. Germline V gene data show CDR1 as LGHDT and CDR2 as YNNKEL (reference sequence). The CDR3 runs to 15 residues. Trimming removed 0 bases from V and 0 bases from J, with 8 bases in between. CDR3 in amino acids: CASSQEAALNTEAFF. CDR3 nucleotide sequence: TGTGCCAGCAGCCAAGAGGCAGCCCTGAACACTGAAGCTTTCTTT.

The chain carries TRBV4-1 and TRBJ1-6, with D possibly matching TRBD1 (5 bases). Germline CDR1 and CDR2: MGHRA and YSYEKL. V lost 1 base and J 6 bases, leaving 10 bases between the germline ends. The CDR3 is 15 residues long. The CDR3 sequence: CASSQAGDGNSPLHF. The CDR3 nucleotides are TGCGCCAGCAGCCAAGCTGGGGACGGTAATTCACCCCTCCACTTT.

The genes are TRBV29-1 and TRBJ1-2; no definite D call. Germline CDR1 is SQVTM and CDR2 is ANQGSEA. The CDR3 consists of 12 residues. The germline V and J ends were trimmed by 4 bases and 4 bases, with 10 bases remaining between them. CDR3 protein: CSVVWGSYGYTF. The CDR3, as DNA: TGCAGCGTTGTTTGGGGTAGCTATGGCTACACCTTC.

The chain is built from TRBV27 and TRBJ2-3; TRBD2 matches at 10 bases. The CDR3 sequence is 17 residues long. Germline CDR1 reads MNHEY; CDR2 reads SMNVEV (reference sequence). The V and J ends lost 0 bases and 2 bases, in that order; junction bases with no gene match: 5. As DNA, the CDR3 is TGTGCCAGCAGTTTATCGCGACTAGCGGGCCTCACAGATACGCAGTATTTT. The encoded protein is CASSLSRLAGLTDTQYF.

This clone was picked up many times. This chain links TRBV2 with TRBJ2-7; 7 nucleotides match TRBD1. The ends lost 6 bases at V and 0 bases at J; junction bases unmatched: 2. Germline values: CDR1 SNHLY, CDR2 FYNNEI. This CDR3 has 13 residues. The CDR3 coding sequence is TGTGCCAGCAGGAGACAGGGCTCCTACGAGCAGTACTTC. It yields the protein CASRRQGSYEQYF.

The CDR3 here is CASSSPGAGYNYGYTF. The DNA of the CDR3 is TGTGCCAGCAGTTCCCCGGGGGCGGGGTATAACTATGGCTACACCTTC. This chain uses TRBV28 with TRBJ1-2; D perhaps matches TRBD1 (6 bases). Trimming pared 4 bases from V and 1 base from J, leaving 16 bases between. Germline values: CDR1 MDHEN, CDR2 SYDVKM. This CDR3 is 16 amino acids long.

V and J are TRBV19 and TRBJ2-1, with 10 positions matching TRBD2. The CDR3 runs 15 residues. V dropped 3 bases and J dropped 9; count of bases not matched to a gene: 8. Germline V gives CDR1 LNHDA, CDR2 SQIVND (reference sequence). DNA for the CDR3: TGTGCCAGTAGTATTCTACTAGCGGGATATGGTGAGCAGTTCTTC. Amino acids: CASSILLAGYGEQFF.

The J gene is TRBJ2-1, the V gene TRBV20-1, with D possibly TRBD1 on 5 matching bases. Germline V gene sequence: CDR1 DFQATT, CDR2 SNEGSKA (reference sequence). Trimming pared 7 bases from V and 12 bases from J, leaving 13 bases between. The CDR3 loop spans 10 amino acids. Written as DNA, the CDR3 is TGCAGTGGGGATGAAACAGGGCAGTTCTTC. Translated: CSGDETGQFF.